These 26 T cell receptor beta chains came from one sample sequenced in a study of blood T cells in healthy people across ages. A sample-barcoded 5' primer and a J-beta primer mix were used in a second PCR of about 6 to 12 cycles. TCRdb re-called the 5' RACE reads with MiXCR, one entry per CDR3 protein. This table holds about 930,000 distinct CDR3 sequences, about 27% found once. The sample was also linked to a second study, of T cells of mothers and their children.

Specimen: blood. The source is a woman between 40 and 55 years old in good health.

CDR3 DNA: TGTGCCAGCACCGGAGGTCCGACCTACACAGATACGCAGTATTTT. Translating gives CASTGGPTYTDTQYF. The chain joins TRBV7-2 to TRBJ2-3; perhaps TRBD2 as D (5 bases). The germline V gene encodes CDR1 SGHTA and CDR2 FQGNSA. The CDR3 extends over 15 amino acids. V was trimmed by 7 bases and J by 2 bases, leaving 16 bases between them.

There are many counts of this clonotype. The rearrangement uses TRBV20-1 and TRBJ2-5, with D unresolved. This CDR3 region has 13 residues. In germline, CDR1 is DFQATT, CDR2 SNEGSKA (reference sequence). V lost 1 base, J lost 5 bases, and 11 bases lay in between. The CDR3 loop is CSARGSPQETQYF. In DNA form, the CDR3 reads TGCAGTGCTAGAGGTTCCCCACAGGAGACCCAGTACTTC.

The chain has TRBV6-5 and TRBJ1-2; a weak D match, TRBD1 (6 bases). CDR1 MNHEY and CDR2 SVGAGI come from the germline V gene. The V and J ends lost 8 bases and 5 bases respectively, with 18 bases between them. There are 14 residues in the CDR3. The CDR3 DNA reads as TGTGCCAGCCGCAGGGCGTTAGGGGGTTATGGCTACACCTTC. Translating gives CASRRALGGYGYTF.

The count of this clonotype is one. This chain joins TRBV21-1 and TRBJ2-2; no check of the table's D call, TRBD1, against the DNA was made. TRBV21-1 counts as a pseudogene. The CDR3 is 17 residues long. The CDR3 nucleotides are TGTGCCAGCAGCAGCTGTTCGACAGGGGAACCCACCGGGGAGCTGTTTTTT. It codes for CASSSCSTGEPTGELFF.

This clonotype appeared a few times. This rearrangement joins TRBV4-2 to TRBJ2-1; D may correspond to TRBD1 or TRBD2 (6 bases each). V gave up 0 bases and J gave up 13 bases, with 22 bases separating them. The V gene's germline CDR1 is LGHNA and CDR2 YNFKEQ. The CDR3 has 16 residues. In nucleotides, the CDR3 is TGTGCCAGCAGCCAAGAAGCAAACAGGGCCCGGGAGACCCAGTTCTTC. This codes for CASSQEANRARETQFF.

This clonotype was seen a few times. J is TRBJ2-3 and V is TRBV7-2; D perhaps matches TRBD2 (7 bases). Trimming removed 7 bases from V and 3 bases from J, with 14 bases in between. The V gene's germline CDR1 is SGHTA and CDR2 FQGNSA. This CDR3 contains 14 residues. The CDR3 loop reads CASTRAGATDTQYF. Written as DNA, the CDR3 is TGTGCCAGCACCCGGGCGGGGGCAACAGATACGCAGTATTTT.

The chain is built from TRBV28 and TRBJ1-4, with D possibly matching TRBD1 (6 bases). Germline-derived CDR1 and CDR2 are MDHEN and SYDVKM. The ends were cut back, 5 bases at V and 10 bases at J, with 20 bases in the middle. The CDR3 runs 15 residues. The CDR3 region is CASSARDIMISKLFF. CDR3 DNA: TGTGCCAGCAGTGCCCGGGACATAATGATCTCAAAACTGTTTTTT.

This clonotype showed up many times. The V gene is TRBV29-1, the J gene TRBJ2-1; TRBD1 is a possible D gene (5 bases). CDR3 length equals 14 residues. Germline V gives CDR1 SQVTM, CDR2 ANQGSEA. V lost 4 bases to trimming and J lost 0 bases, with 10 bases between them. The CDR3 DNA reads as TGCAGCGTTGTGCAGGGCAGCTCCTACAATGAGCAGTTCTTC. Translated, it gives CSVVQGSSYNEQFF.

This clonotype was observed many times. The rearrangement uses TRBV20-1 and TRBJ2-7, with D possibly TRBD2 on 6 matching bases. The germline gives CDR1 DFQATT, CDR2 SNEGSKA (reference sequence). The CDR3 length is 13 residues. Between the trimmed V and J ends, which lost 6 bases and 4 bases, there was a span of 16 bases. The CDR3 reads CSARSGSYYEQYF. The CDR3 DNA follows: TGCAGTGCGCGAAGCGGGTCTTATTACGAGCAGTACTTC.

This clonotype has ten or more counts. The rearrangement joins TRBV6-1 to TRBJ2-1, with TRBD1 as a possible D gene (5 bases). The CDR3 runs to 13 residues. CDR1 is MNHNS and CDR2 is SASEGT in the germline V gene. V lost 7 bases and J lost 2, with 9 bases in between. Here the CDR3 DNA reads TGTGCCAGCACGGTGGGGCCCTACAATGAGCAGTTCTTC. It is translated as CASTVGPYNEQFF.

The chain couples TRBV20-1 to TRBJ2-3, with 9 bases that match TRBD2. Germline V gives CDR1 DFQATT, CDR2 SNEGSKA (reference sequence). The CDR3 is 14 residues long. Trimming at V came to 6 bases and at J to 1 base, leaving 5 bases not matched to a gene. CDR3 region: CSAPVAGGTDTQYF. In DNA, the CDR3 is TGCAGTGCCCCAGTAGCGGGAGGCACAGATACGCAGTATTTT.

This clonotype showed up many times. This chain connects TRBV2 to TRBJ2-1; 11 bases are a match to TRBD1. In germline, CDR1 is SNHLY, CDR2 FYNNEI. This CDR3 has 14 residues. Trimming removed 6 bases from V and 7 bases from J; junction bases left unmatched: 5. The CDR3 coding sequence is TGTGCCAGCAGCGGACAGGGGGCCGTTAATGAGCAGTTCTTC. Amino acid sequence: CASSGQGAVNEQFF.

This clonotype occurred once. The chain joins TRBV5-1 to TRBJ2-2; maybe TRBD2 (5 bases). Germline CDR1 reads SGHRS; CDR2 reads YFSETQ. The CDR3 length is 13 residues. Trimming cost V 3 bases and J 5 bases, with 8 bases left between them. The CDR3 DNA reads as TGCGCCAGCAGCTCGGAGGAGACCGGGGAGCTGTTTTTT. It codes for CASSSEETGELFF.

This clonotype was counted ten times or more. The rearrangement uses TRBV10-3 and TRBJ2-1; tentatively, D is TRBD2 (6 bases). Trimming left V 4 bases short and J 4 bases short, with 23 bases between. The CDR3 covers 18 residues. Germline CDR1 and CDR2: ENHRY and SYGVKD. The CDR3 DNA reads as TGTGCCATCAGTGGATTATGGAGGACGGGAGAGGAATACAATGAGCAGTTCTTC. The encoded protein is CAISGLWRTGEEYNEQFF.

V and J are TRBV20-1 and TRBJ2-5; a possible D gene is TRBD1 (6 bases). Trimming stripped 3 bases from V and 4 bases from J, with 12 bases between. The germline CDR1 and CDR2 sequences are DFQATT and SNEGSKA (reference sequence). This CDR3 spans 13 amino acids. The CDR3 loop reads CSASQDSRETQYF. The CDR3 DNA reads as TGCAGTGCTAGCCAGGACAGTCGAGAGACCCAGTACTTC.

The rearrangement uses TRBV29-1 and TRBJ2-1, with 9 nucleotides matching TRBD1. Germline V gives CDR1 SQVTM, CDR2 ANQGSEA. Trimming removed 6 bases from V and 10 bases from J; junction bases left unmatched: 16. This CDR3 region has 15 residues. In nucleotides, the CDR3 is TGCAGCGTGTTCATTGGACAGGGGATTATCTACGAGCAGTTCTTC. Translating gives CSVFIGQGIIYEQFF.

This clonotype was seen repeatedly, ten times or more. An end of the junction differs from the germline gene, which may be a read error. The chain is built from TRBV12-3 or TRBV12-4 and TRBJ2-7, with D possibly TRBD1 on 5 matching bases. The length of the CDR3 is 12 residues. This CDR3 is CASSLDSDEQYF. In DNA form, the CDR3 reads TGTGCCAGCAGCTTAGACAGTGACGAGCAGTACTTC.

On this clonotype itself: The junction differs from germline at one of its ends, possibly a read error. The chain combines TRBV5-1 with TRBJ1-1; 8 bases agree with TRBD1. The CDR3 is 15 residues long. CDR1 is SGHRS and CDR2 is YFSETQ in the germline V gene. This CDR3 is CASSLAGGMNAEAFF. DNA for the CDR3: TGCGCCAGCAGCTTGGCAGGGGGCATGAACGCTGAAGCTTTCTTT.

In its sample, this clonotype was seen a few times. The chain joins TRBV12-3 or TRBV12-4 to TRBJ1-6; a weak D match, TRBD1 (5 bases). V was trimmed by 1 base and J by 9 bases, leaving 10 bases between them. The CDR3 has 14 residues. The CDR3 here is CASSLGAQGSPLHF. DNA for the CDR3: TGTGCCAGCAGTTTAGGGGCGCAGGGTTCACCCCTCCACTTT.

Many counts were recorded for this clonotype. The genes are TRBV27 and TRBJ2-7, with D unresolved. V lost 8 bases and J 1 base, leaving 12 bases between the germline ends. The CDR3 consists of 13 residues. Germline loops: CDR1 MNHEY, CDR2 SMNVEV (reference sequence). For the CDR3, the DNA is TGTGCCAGCCCCCCCGACCTTTCCTACGAGCAGTACTTC. Its protein is CASPPDLSYEQYF.

The gene calls are TRBV29-1 and TRBJ2-6, with D uncertain. Trimming removed 3 bases from V and 1 base from J, with 4 bases in between. The CDR3 covers 13 residues. The germline CDR1 and CDR2 sequences are SQVTM and ANQGSEA. CDR3 in DNA: TGCAGCGTTGATTGGTCTGGGGCCAACGTCCTGACTTTC. It specifies CSVDWSGANVLTF.

This clonotype was found many times. The chain couples TRBV4-3 to TRBJ1-1; D perhaps matches TRBD1 (6 bases). The ends were cut back, 1 base at V and 8 bases at J, with 11 bases in the middle. The CDR3 is 13 amino acids. The germline CDR1 and CDR2 sequences are LGHNA and YSLEER. Here the CDR3 DNA reads TGCGCCAGCAGCCAAGTGGGGGGCCGAGAAGCTTTCTTT. Protein product: CASSQVGGREAFF.

This clonotype has only one observation. V usage is TRBV7-9 and J usage is TRBJ1-4; D is possibly TRBD1 (5 bases). Trimming took 1 base from V and 6 from J, leaving 9 bases between them. CDR1 is SEHNR and CDR2 is FQNEAQ in the germline V gene (reference sequence). The CDR3 contains 14 residues. The CDR3 coding sequence is TGTGCCAGCAGCTTAGACAGGATGGATGAAAAACTGTTTTTT. Amino acids: CASSLDRMDEKLFF.

CDR3 sequence (DNA): TGTGCCAGCAAACAGGGAGAGTCGAGTGTAGCTTTCTTT. This sequence encodes CASKQGESSVAFF. The V call is TRBV3-1, the J call TRBJ1-1; perhaps TRBD1 as D (6 bases). Per germline, CDR1 LGHDT and CDR2 YNNKEL (reference sequence). V shed 7 bases and J shed 10 bases, with 19 bases lying between them. This CDR3 spans 13 amino acids.

Only a few counts were recorded for this clonotype. The rearrangement uses TRBV5-1 and TRBJ2-2; TRBD1 agrees at 8 bases. This CDR3 region has 17 residues. Germline lookup yields CDR1 SGHRS and CDR2 YFSETQ. V lost 4 bases and J lost 1; bases outside the gene matches: 9. Here the CDR3 reads CASSPLVGTGNTGELFF. CDR3 nucleotide sequence: TGCGCCAGCAGCCCCCTTGTAGGGACAGGGAACACCGGGGAGCTGTTTTTT. Looking up the rest from reference TRBV5-1 and TRBJ2-2 gives the full variable domain: KAGVTQTPRYLIKTRGQQVTLSCSPISGHRSVSWYQQTPGQGLQFLFEYFSETQRNKGNFPGRFSGRQFSNSRSEMNVSTLELGDSALYLCASSPLVGTGNTGELFFGEGSRLTVL.

A remark on this clonotype: The junction departs from germline at one end; a sequencing error may be responsible. J is TRBJ1-5 and V is TRBV28; TRBD1 matches at 7 bases. The germline V gene has CDR1 MDHEN and CDR2 SYDVKM. CDR3 size: 15 residues. CDR3 protein: CTSSFSSRGNQPQHF. The CDR3 DNA reads TGTACCAGCAGTTTCTCGAGCAGGGGGAATCAGCCCCAGCATTTT.